Listed here are 8 T cell receptor beta chains from one sample, sequenced in a study of identical twins. One entry per CDR3 protein, called by TCRdb with MiXCR from the 5' RACE reads. The profile shows approximately 620,000 distinct CDR3 sequences, over 8.5% of them singletons. This same sample was also taken into another study, of yellow fever vaccine responses in identical twins.

Sequencing used PBMCs. The source of these receptors is a young woman in good health.

At least ten counts were recorded for this clonotype. The J gene is TRBJ2-2, the V gene TRBV12-3 or TRBV12-4; D possibly corresponds to TRBD1 (6 bases). V dropped 5 bases and J dropped 3 bases, with 10 bases sitting between them. CDR3 size: 14 residues. The CDR3 DNA follows: TGTGCCAGCAGTCGACAGGATCACACCGGGGAGCTGTTTTTT. Its protein product is CASSRQDHTGELFF.

This clonotype was observed many times. The V call is TRBV4-2, the J call TRBJ2-7; maybe TRBD1 (5 bases). The CDR3 runs 14 residues. Trimming removed 1 base from V and 3 bases from J, with 10 bases in between. Looked up from germline, CDR1 is LGHNA and CDR2 is YNFKEQ. This CDR3 is CASSQASGFYEQYF. CDR3 bases: TGTGCCAGCAGCCAAGCGTCAGGGTTCTACGAGCAGTACTTC.

In its sample, this clonotype was seen a few times. This chain joins TRBV6-4 and TRBJ2-3; D not certain. This CDR3 has 13 amino acids. Trimming left V 0 bases short and J 6 bases short, with 7 bases between. From germline, CDR1 is MRHNA and CDR2 SNTAGT. The CDR3 coding sequence is TGTGCCAGCAGTGACTCCCAGTTGGATACGCAGTATTTT. This gives the protein CASSDSQLDTQYF.

This clonotype was seen at least ten times. The chain employs TRBV5-1 and TRBJ2-3; D is unresolved. Deletions cut 0 bases from V and 3 bases from J, with 8 bases between. The CDR3 covers 14 residues. CDR1 is SGHRS and CDR2 is YFSETQ in the germline V gene. CDR3 in amino acids: CASSLATATDTQYF. The CDR3 coding sequence is TGCGCCAGCAGCTTGGCGACCGCTACAGATACGCAGTATTTT. The variable domain in full, completed from reference TRBV5-1 and TRBJ2-3, reads KAGVTQTPRYLIKTRGQQVTLSCSPISGHRSVSWYQQTPGQGLQFLFEYFSETQRNKGNFPGRFSGRQFSNSRSEMNVSTLELGDSALYLCASSLATATDTQYFGPGTRLTVL.

This clonotype showed up many times. The chain has TRBV12-3 or TRBV12-4 and TRBJ2-1, with a tentative D call TRBD2 (6 bases). The V gene lost 6 bases and the J gene lost 9 bases, with 15 bases spanning the gap. The CDR3 has 13 amino acids. CDR3 protein: CASRGIQEGEQFF. The CDR3 DNA reads TGTGCCAGCAGGGGTATACAGGAGGGTGAGCAGTTCTTC.

This clonotype was picked up a small number of times. The chain has TRBV6-5 and TRBJ2-3; maybe TRBD1 (6 bases). The CDR3 totals 13 residues. V was trimmed by 6 bases and J by 8 bases, leaving 15 bases between them. Per germline, CDR1 MNHEY and CDR2 SVGAGI. The CDR3 here is CASRDRDIVTQYF. CDR3 DNA: TGTGCCAGCAGGGACCGGGACATAGTTACGCAGTATTTT.

This clonotype was seen a few times. The V gene is TRBV2, the J gene TRBJ2-7; D unclear. Germline V gene sequence: CDR1 SNHLY, CDR2 FYNNEI. Trimming cost V 9 bases and J 0 bases, with 9 bases left between them. There are 12 residues in the CDR3. CDR3 in amino acids: CARSAGSYEQYF. The CDR3 DNA follows: TGTGCCAGAAGCGCAGGCTCCTACGAGCAGTACTTC.

This clonotype was found a few times. V is TRBV20-1 and J is TRBJ2-6; maybe TRBD1 (6 bases). The germline V gene has CDR1 DFQATT and CDR2 SNEGSKA (reference sequence). Between the trimmed V and J ends, which lost 0 bases and 1 base, there was a span of 7 bases. The CDR3 length is 15 residues. DNA for the CDR3: TGCAGTGCTAGAGATCAGGGGTCTGGGGCCAACGTCCTGACTTTC. Its protein is CSARDQGSGANVLTF.